The 3 T cell receptor beta chains below come from one sample, sequenced in a study of T cell responses to AZD1222 COVID-19 vaccine. This table comes from immunoSEQ multiplex PCR, and its TCRdb copy is limited to in-frame clones, with some not included. The table lists 180,000 or so clones, about 90% of them singletons. This specimen was peripheral blood, taken on day 0 of AZD1222 vaccination. The source is an adult in good health.

V and J are TRBV4-3 and TRBJ1-4, with TRBD1 identical over 8 bases. The CDR3 consists of 16 residues. CDR1 is LGHNA and CDR2 is YSLEER in the germline V gene. After removal of 4 bases from V and 7 bases from J, the junction contained 11 bases not matched to a gene. CDR3 sequence (DNA): TGCGCCAGCAGCCCCCACCGCGGGACAGGTAGTGAAAAACTGTTTTTT. Encoded protein: CASSPHRGTGSEKLFF.

The V and J genes are TRBV6-6 and TRBJ2-3; D is unclear. Deletions cut 5 bases from V and 2 bases from J, with 5 bases between. The CDR3 spans 12 residues. CDR1 and CDR2 (germline): MNHNY, SVGAGI (reference sequence). CDR3 in DNA: TGTGCCAGCAGTGGATACACAGATACGCAGTATTTT. This encodes CASSGYTDTQYF.

V and J are TRBV10-1 and TRBJ1-1, with D hard to call. From germline, CDR1 is WNHNN and CDR2 SYGVQD (reference sequence). CDR3 length: 15 residues. Trimming took 11 bases from V and 1 from J, leaving 20 bases between them. The CDR3 protein is CAPWEFERENTEAFF. DNA of the CDR3: TGCGCCCCCTGGGAATTTGAGAGAGAGAACACTGAAGCTTTCTTT.